This is a list of T cell receptor beta chains from one sample in a study of patients and donors after allogeneic stem cell transplantation. Using its own MiXCR run on the RT-PCR reads, TCRdb lists one record per CDR3 protein. The sample yields approximately 170,000 distinct CDR3 sequences, about 29% seen once. The sequencing sample was made of blood, either unsorted or a sorted T cell fraction (not recorded which). These receptors all stem from a human donor who was either an allogeneic HSCT recipient or a stem cell or donor lymphocyte infusion donor (not recorded which). It is not recorded whose cells these are; they may come from a transplant donor. The CDR3 runs from the conserved cysteine through the conserved F or W. The order of the fields is D gene, V gene, clone size, J gene, CDR3 DNA, CDR3 protein. D genes are given only for firm matches. The size of a clone is reported for some rows only, either as once, few or many, or as a class for expanded clones.

d_call: -; v_call: TRBV20-1; clone_size: once; j_call: TRBJ2-1; cdr3_nt: TGCAGTGCTAGATCCGGAAGACTTTACAATGAGCAGTTCTTC; cdr3_aa: CSARSGRLYNEQFF
d_call: -; v_call: TRBV6-1; clone_size: -; j_call: TRBJ1-6; cdr3_nt: TGTGCCAGCAGTGAAATTCAACCCGGGAGTTCACCCCTCCACTTT; cdr3_aa: CASSEIQPGSSPLHF
d_call: TRBD2; v_call: TRBV4-1; clone_size: -; j_call: TRBJ2-1; cdr3_nt: TGCGCCAGCAGCCAAGCCAGCGGGAGAGTCAATGAGCAGTTCTTC; cdr3_aa: CASSQASGRVNEQFF
d_call: -; v_call: TRBV4-3; clone_size: few; j_call: TRBJ1-5; cdr3_nt: TGCGCCAGCAGCCAAGAAGAGGGGCTCCAGCCCCAGCATTTT; cdr3_aa: CASSQEEGLQPQHF
d_call: -; v_call: TRBV25-1; clone_size: few; j_call: TRBJ1-2; cdr3_nt: TGTGCCAGCAGTGAATACCGGGAGAAGGGGTACTATGGCTACACCTTC; cdr3_aa: CASSEYREKGYYGYTF
d_call: TRBD2; v_call: TRBV7-2; clone_size: -; j_call: TRBJ2-1; cdr3_nt: TGTGCCAGCAGGTCCCGACTAGCGGGAGGGAATGAGCAGTTCTTC; cdr3_aa: CASRSRLAGGNEQFF
d_call: -; v_call: TRBV11-2; clone_size: few; j_call: TRBJ1-2; cdr3_nt: TGTGCCAGCAGCTTAGCCCTCGACAGCGGCGGCTACACCTTC; cdr3_aa: CASSLALDSGGYTF
d_call: TRBD2; v_call: TRBV27; clone_size: -; j_call: TRBJ2-1; cdr3_nt: TGTGCCAGCAGTAGCGGGAGTTTTAATGAGCAGTTCTTC; cdr3_aa: CASSSGSFNEQFF
d_call: -; v_call: TRBV7-7; clone_size: -; j_call: TRBJ2-4; cdr3_nt: TGTGCTAGCAGCCCCGGACCCATAGCCAAAAACATTCAGTACTTC; cdr3_aa: CASSPGPIAKNIQYF
d_call: -; v_call: TRBV12-3/TRBV12-4; clone_size: -; j_call: TRBJ1-2; cdr3_nt: TGTGCCAGCAGTTCGGGACTTTCTGATGGCTACACCTTC; cdr3_aa: CASSSGLSDGYTF
d_call: -; v_call: TRBV15; clone_size: -; j_call: TRBJ2-3; cdr3_nt: TGTGCCACCAGCAAGCAGACTAGAGACACGAATACGCAGTATTTT; cdr3_aa: CATSKQTRDTNTQYF
d_call: TRBD2; v_call: TRBV4-2; clone_size: once; j_call: TRBJ2-2; cdr3_nt: TGTGCCAGCAGCCCTCAAGGGGTAATTCGGGACGGGAGGGCCACCGGGGAGCTGTTTTTT; cdr3_aa: CASSPQGVIRDGRATGELFF
d_call: -; v_call: TRBV18; clone_size: few; j_call: TRBJ2-1; cdr3_nt: TGTGCCAGCTCGAGGAATGAGCAGTTCTTC; cdr3_aa: CASSRNEQFF
d_call: TRBD1; v_call: TRBV6-6; clone_size: once; j_call: TRBJ2-7; cdr3_nt: TGTGCCAGCAGTTACTACGCGGACAGGGGGACCCTAGGGTCCTACGAGCAGTACTTC; cdr3_aa: CASSYYADRGTLGSYEQYF
d_call: -; v_call: TRBV5-1; clone_size: -; j_call: TRBJ2-2; cdr3_nt: TGCGCCAGCAGCTTGGCTCTGGCGGAGAACACCGGGGAGCTGTTTTTT; cdr3_aa: CASSLALAENTGELFF
d_call: -; v_call: TRBV3-1; clone_size: -; j_call: TRBJ2-5; cdr3_nt: TGTGCCAGCAGCCAAGAGCGTTTTCAAGAGACCCAGTACTTC; cdr3_aa: CASSQERFQETQYF
d_call: -; v_call: TRBV12-3/TRBV12-4; clone_size: -; j_call: TRBJ1-1; cdr3_nt: TGTGCCAGCAGTCTTTTCGGTAATGAAGCTTTCTTT; cdr3_aa: CASSLFGNEAFF
d_call: TRBD1; v_call: TRBV12-3/TRBV12-4; clone_size: -; j_call: TRBJ2-4; cdr3_nt: TGTGCCAGCAGTTTACCGGGACAGCCGACCAAAAACATTCAGTACTTC; cdr3_aa: CASSLPGQPTKNIQYF
d_call: -; v_call: TRBV12-3/TRBV12-4; clone_size: -; j_call: TRBJ2-7; cdr3_nt: TGTGCCAGCAGTTTAGTGGACAACTACGAGCAGTACTTC; cdr3_aa: CASSLVDNYEQYF
d_call: -; v_call: TRBV12-3/TRBV12-4; clone_size: many; j_call: TRBJ2-1; cdr3_nt: TGTGCCAGCAGGGTTGGTGAGGGGGGGCCCTACAATGAGCAGTTCTTC; cdr3_aa: CASRVGEGGPYNEQFF
d_call: TRBD2; v_call: TRBV6-5; clone_size: -; j_call: TRBJ2-1; cdr3_nt: TGTGCCAGCAGTTATACCGGACTAGCGGGAGATGAGCAGTTCTTC; cdr3_aa: CASSYTGLAGDEQFF
d_call: -; v_call: TRBV18; clone_size: once; j_call: TRBJ2-7; cdr3_nt: TGTGCCAGCTCCCGTCGTGGGGTAGAGGCCTACGAGCAGTACTTC; cdr3_aa: CASSRRGVEAYEQYF
d_call: -; v_call: TRBV9; clone_size: -; j_call: TRBJ2-7; cdr3_nt: TGTGCCAGCAGCGTAGAAGGACAGTACTACGAGCAGTACTTC; cdr3_aa: CASSVEGQYYEQYF
d_call: TRBD2; v_call: TRBV27; clone_size: -; j_call: TRBJ2-7; cdr3_nt: TGTGCCAGCAGTTCGGGACTAGCGGGAGCCAGGGAGCAGTACTTC; cdr3_aa: CASSSGLAGAREQYF
d_call: TRBD1; v_call: TRBV20-1; clone_size: few; j_call: TRBJ1-2; cdr3_nt: TGCAGTGCTAGTACAGGGGCTAACTATGGCTACACCTTC; cdr3_aa: CSASTGANYGYTF
d_call: -; v_call: TRBV10-3; clone_size: -; j_call: TRBJ1-1; cdr3_nt: TGTGCCATCAACCCTAAGGGGGGAGGAAAAAATACTGAAGCTTTCTTT; cdr3_aa: CAINPKGGGKNTEAFF